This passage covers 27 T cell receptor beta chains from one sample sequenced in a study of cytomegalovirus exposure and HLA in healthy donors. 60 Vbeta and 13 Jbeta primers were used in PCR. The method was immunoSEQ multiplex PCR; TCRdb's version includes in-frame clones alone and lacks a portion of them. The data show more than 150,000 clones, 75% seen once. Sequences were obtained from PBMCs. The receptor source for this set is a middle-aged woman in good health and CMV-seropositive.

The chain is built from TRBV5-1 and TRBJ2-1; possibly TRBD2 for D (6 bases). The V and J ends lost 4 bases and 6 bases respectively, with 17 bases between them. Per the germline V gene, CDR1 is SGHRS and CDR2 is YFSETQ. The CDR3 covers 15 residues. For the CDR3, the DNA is TGCGCCAGCAGCGGGGGAGGACTAACCGGCAATGAGCAGTTCTTC. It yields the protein CASSGGGLTGNEQFF.

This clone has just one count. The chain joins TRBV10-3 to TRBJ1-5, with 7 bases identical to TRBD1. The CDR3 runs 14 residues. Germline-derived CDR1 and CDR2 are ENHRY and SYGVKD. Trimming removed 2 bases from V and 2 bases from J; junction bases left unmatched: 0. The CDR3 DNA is TGTGCCATCAGTGAGACAGGGGGCAATCAGCCCCAGCATTTT. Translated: CAISETGGNQPQHF.

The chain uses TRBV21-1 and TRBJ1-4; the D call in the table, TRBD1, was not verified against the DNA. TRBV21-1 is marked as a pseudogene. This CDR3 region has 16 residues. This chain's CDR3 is CASSLLEGQGHEKLFF. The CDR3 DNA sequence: TGTGCCAGCAGCTTATTAGAAGGACAGGGACATGAAAAACTGTTTTTT.

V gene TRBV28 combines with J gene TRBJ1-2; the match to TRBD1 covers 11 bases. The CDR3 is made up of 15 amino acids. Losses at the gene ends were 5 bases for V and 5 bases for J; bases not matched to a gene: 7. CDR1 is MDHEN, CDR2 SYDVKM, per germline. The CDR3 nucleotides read TGTGCCAGCAGTCGCATCCGGGACAGGGGGTATGGCTACACCTTC. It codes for CASSRIRDRGYGYTF.

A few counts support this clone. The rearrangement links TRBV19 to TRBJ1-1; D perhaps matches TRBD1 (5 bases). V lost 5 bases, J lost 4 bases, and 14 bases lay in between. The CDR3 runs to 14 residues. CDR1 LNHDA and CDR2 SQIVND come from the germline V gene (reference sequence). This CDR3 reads CASSRQGESTEAFF. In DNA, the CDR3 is TGTGCCAGTAGTCGGCAGGGTGAGAGCACTGAAGCTTTCTTT. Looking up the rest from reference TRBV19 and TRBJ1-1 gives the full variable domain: DGGITQSPKYLFRKEGQNVTLSCEQNLNHDAMYWYRQDPGQGLRLIYYSQIVNDFQKGDIAEGYSVSREKKESFPLTVTSAQKNPTAFYLCASSRQGESTEAFFGQGTRLTVV.

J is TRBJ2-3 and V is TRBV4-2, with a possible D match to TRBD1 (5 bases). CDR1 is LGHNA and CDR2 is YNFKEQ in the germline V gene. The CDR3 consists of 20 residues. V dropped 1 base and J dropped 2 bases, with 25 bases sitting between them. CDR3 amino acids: CASSQGRLYDSFSLTDTQYF. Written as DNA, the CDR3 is TGTGCCAGCAGCCAAGGAAGGCTGTACGACAGCTTTTCTCTCACAGATACGCAGTATTTT.

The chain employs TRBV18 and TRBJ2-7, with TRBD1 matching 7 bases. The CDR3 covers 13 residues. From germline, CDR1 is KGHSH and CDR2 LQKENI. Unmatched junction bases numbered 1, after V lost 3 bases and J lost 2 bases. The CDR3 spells CASSPQGAYEQYF. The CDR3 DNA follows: TGTGCCAGCTCACCTCAGGGGGCCTACGAGCAGTACTTC.

CDR3 sequence (DNA): TGTGCCACCAGCAGAGACCTACAGGGACGCTCCTATAATTCACCCCTCCACTTT. This translates into CATSRDLQGRSYNSPLHF. The rearrangement uses TRBV15 and TRBJ1-6; D is possibly TRBD1 (6 bases). Germline CDR1 and CDR2: LNHNV and YYDKDF (reference sequence). V was cut by 0 bases and J by 0 bases, with 12 bases left in between. The CDR3 extends over 18 amino acids. The full variable domain, completed using reference TRBV15 and TRBJ1-6, is DAMVIQNPRYQVTQFGKPVTLSCSQTLNHNVMYWYQQKSSQAPKLLFHYYDKDFNNEADTPDNFQSRRPNTSFCFLDIRSPGLGDTAMYLCATSRDLQGRSYNSPLHFGNGTRLTVT.

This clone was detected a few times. The CDR3 nucleotides are TGTGCCAGCAGCCAAGGTCTAGCGGGAGGGCCGAGGAACGAGCAGTACTTC. Translation: CASSQGLAGGPRNEQYF. The V call is TRBV14, the J call TRBJ2-7; 12 bases are a match to TRBD2. The CDR3 is made up of 17 amino acids. Germline CDR1 is SGHDN and CDR2 is FVKESK. Losses at the gene ends were 1 base for V and 5 bases for J; bases not matched to a gene: 9.

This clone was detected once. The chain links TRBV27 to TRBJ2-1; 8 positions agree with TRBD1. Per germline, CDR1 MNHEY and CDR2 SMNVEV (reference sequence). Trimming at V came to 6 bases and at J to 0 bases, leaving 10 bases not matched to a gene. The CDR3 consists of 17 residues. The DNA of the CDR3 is TGTGCCAGCAGACGTTTCCCGGGACAGGCCTCCTACAATGAGCAGTTCTTC. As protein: CASRRFPGQASYNEQFF.

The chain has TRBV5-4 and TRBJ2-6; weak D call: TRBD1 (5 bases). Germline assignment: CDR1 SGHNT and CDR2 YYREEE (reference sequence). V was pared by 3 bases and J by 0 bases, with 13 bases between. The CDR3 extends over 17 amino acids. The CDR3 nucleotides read TGTGCCAGCAGCTGGGGCTTCCAGAACTCTGGGGCCAACGTCCTGACTTTC. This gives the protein CASSWGFQNSGANVLTF.

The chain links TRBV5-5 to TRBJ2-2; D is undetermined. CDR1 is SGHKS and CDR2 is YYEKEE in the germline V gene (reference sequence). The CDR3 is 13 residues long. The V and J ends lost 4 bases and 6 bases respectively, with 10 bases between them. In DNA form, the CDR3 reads TGTGCCAGCAGCCCTCGGGTAGCCGGGGAGCTGTTTTTT. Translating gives CASSPRVAGELFF.

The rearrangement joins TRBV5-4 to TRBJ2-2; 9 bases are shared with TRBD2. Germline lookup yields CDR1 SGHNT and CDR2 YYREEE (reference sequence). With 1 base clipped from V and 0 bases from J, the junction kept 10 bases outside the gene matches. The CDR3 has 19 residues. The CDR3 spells CASSLRRGGDATNTGELFF. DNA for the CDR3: TGTGCCAGCAGCTTGAGGCGGGGGGGAGACGCAACGAACACCGGGGAGCTGTTTTTT.

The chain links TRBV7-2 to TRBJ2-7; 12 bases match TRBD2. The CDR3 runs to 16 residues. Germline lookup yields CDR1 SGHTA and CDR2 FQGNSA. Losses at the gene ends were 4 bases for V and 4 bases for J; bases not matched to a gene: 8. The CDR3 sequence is CASSSRALAGGYEQYF. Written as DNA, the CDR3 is TGTGCCAGCAGCTCGAGGGCACTAGCGGGAGGATACGAGCAGTACTTC.

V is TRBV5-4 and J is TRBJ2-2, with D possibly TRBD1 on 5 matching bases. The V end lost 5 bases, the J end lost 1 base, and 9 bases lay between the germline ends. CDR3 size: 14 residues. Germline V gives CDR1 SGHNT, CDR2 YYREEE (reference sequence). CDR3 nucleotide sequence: TGTGCCAGCAGGGCAGGGTTGAACACCGGGGAGCTGTTTTTT. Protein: CASRAGLNTGELFF.

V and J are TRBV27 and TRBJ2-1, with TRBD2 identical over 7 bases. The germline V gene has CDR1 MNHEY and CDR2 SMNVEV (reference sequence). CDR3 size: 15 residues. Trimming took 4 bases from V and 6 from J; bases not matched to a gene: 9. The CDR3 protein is CASSSWTRTGNEQFF. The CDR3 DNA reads TGTGCCAGCAGTTCGTGGACTAGAACGGGCAATGAGCAGTTCTTC.

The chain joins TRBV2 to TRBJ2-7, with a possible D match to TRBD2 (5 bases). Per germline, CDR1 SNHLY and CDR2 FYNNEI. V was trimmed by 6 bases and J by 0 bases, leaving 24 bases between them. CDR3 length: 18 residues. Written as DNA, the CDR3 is TGTGCCAGCAGCCACCAACGGGGTGAAGGTGCGCGCTCCTACGAGCAGTACTTC. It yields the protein CASSHQRGEGARSYEQYF.

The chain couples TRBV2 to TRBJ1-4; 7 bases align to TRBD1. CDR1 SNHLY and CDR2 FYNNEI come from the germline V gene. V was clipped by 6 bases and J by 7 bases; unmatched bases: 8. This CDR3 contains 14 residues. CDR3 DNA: TGTGCCAGCAGGGAGACAGGGCTCACTGAAAAACTGTTTTTT. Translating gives CASRETGLTEKLFF.

In DNA form, the CDR3 reads TGTGCCAGCAGCTTAGAAGGGGAAGAGACCCAGTACTTC. This sequence encodes CASSLEGEETQYF. The rearrangement joins TRBV7-9 to TRBJ2-5; a possible D gene is TRBD1 (5 bases). The germline V gene encodes CDR1 SEHNR and CDR2 FQNEAQ (reference sequence). Trimming left V 1 base short and J 3 bases short, with 6 bases between. CDR3 length: 13 residues.

DNA of the CDR3: TGTGCCAGTAGTATCTCGGGAATGGGCAATCAGCCCCAGCATTTT. Translated: CASSISGMGNQPQHF. The chain carries TRBV19 and TRBJ1-5; D is uncertain. The germline gives CDR1 LNHDA, CDR2 SQIVND (reference sequence). The CDR3 covers 15 residues. Trimming took 3 bases from V and 2 from J, leaving 11 bases between them.

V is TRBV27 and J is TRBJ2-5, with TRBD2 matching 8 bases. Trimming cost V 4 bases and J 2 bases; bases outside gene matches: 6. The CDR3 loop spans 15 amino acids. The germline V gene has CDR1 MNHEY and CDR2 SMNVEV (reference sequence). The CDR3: CASSSRLAPQETQYF. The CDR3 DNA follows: TGTGCCAGCAGTTCCCGACTAGCGCCTCAAGAGACCCAGTACTTC.

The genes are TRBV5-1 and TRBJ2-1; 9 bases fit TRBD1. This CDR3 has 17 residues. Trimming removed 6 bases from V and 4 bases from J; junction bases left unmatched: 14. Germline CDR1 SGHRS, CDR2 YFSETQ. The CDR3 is CASTLRPGTGKYNEQFF. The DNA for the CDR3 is TGCGCCAGCACCCTACGACCCGGGACAGGGAAGTACAATGAGCAGTTCTTC. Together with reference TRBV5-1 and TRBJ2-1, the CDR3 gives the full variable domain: KAGVTQTPRYLIKTRGQQVTLSCSPISGHRSVSWYQQTPGQGLQFLFEYFSETQRNKGNFPGRFSGRQFSNSRSEMNVSTLELGDSALYLCASTLRPGTGKYNEQFFGPGTRLTVL.

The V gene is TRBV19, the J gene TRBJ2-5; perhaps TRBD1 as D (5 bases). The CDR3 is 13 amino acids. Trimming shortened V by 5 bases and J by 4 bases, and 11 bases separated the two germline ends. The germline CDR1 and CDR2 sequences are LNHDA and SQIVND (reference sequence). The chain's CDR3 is CASSARVRETQYF. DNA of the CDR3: TGTGCCAGTAGTGCCAGGGTCCGAGAGACCCAGTACTTC. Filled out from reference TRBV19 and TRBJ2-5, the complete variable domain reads DGGITQSPKYLFRKEGQNVTLSCEQNLNHDAMYWYRQDPGQGLRLIYYSQIVNDFQKGDIAEGYSVSREKKESFPLTVTSAQKNPTAFYLCASSARVRETQYFGPGTRLLVL.

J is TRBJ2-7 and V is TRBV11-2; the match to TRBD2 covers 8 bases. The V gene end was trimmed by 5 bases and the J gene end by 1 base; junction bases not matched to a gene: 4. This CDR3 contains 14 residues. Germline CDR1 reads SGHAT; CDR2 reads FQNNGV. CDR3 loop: CASSPLAASYEQYF. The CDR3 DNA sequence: TGTGCCAGCAGCCCACTAGCGGCGTCCTACGAGCAGTACTTC.

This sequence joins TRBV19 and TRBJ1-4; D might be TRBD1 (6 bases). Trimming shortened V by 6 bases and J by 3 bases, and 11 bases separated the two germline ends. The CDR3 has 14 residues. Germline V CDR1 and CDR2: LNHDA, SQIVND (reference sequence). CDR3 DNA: TGTGCCAGTAGCCGGGGGGCGGCTAATGAAAAACTGTTTTTT. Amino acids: CASSRGAANEKLFF.

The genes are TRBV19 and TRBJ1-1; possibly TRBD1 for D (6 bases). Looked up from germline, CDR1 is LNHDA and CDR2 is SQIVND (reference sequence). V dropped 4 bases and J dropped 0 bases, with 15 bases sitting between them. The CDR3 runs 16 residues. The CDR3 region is CASSSTSGALNTEAFF. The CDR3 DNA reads TGTGCCAGTAGTAGCACATCAGGGGCACTGAACACTGAAGCTTTCTTT.

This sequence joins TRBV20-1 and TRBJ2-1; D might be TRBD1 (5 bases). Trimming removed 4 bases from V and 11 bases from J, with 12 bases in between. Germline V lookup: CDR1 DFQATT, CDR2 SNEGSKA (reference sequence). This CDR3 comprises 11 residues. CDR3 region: CSATRTTKQFF. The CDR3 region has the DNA TGCAGTGCTACCCGGACAACGAAGCAGTTCTTC.